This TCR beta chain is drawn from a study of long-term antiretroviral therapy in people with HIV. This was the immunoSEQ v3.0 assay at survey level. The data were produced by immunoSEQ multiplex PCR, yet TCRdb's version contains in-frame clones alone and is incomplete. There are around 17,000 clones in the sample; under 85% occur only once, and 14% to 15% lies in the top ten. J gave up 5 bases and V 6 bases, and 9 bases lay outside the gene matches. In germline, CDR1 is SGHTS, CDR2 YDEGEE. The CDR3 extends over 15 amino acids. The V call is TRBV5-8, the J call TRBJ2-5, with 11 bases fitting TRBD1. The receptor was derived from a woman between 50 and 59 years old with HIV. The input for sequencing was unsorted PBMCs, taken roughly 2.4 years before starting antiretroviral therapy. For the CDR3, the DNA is TGTGCCAGCACCACCGGGACAGGGGGTTTGGAGACCCAGTACTTC. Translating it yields CASTTGTGGLETQYF.